The sequence of this TCR beta chain was determined in a study of tumor-infiltrating lymphocytes in localized non-small cell lung cancer (dated by TCRdb to the early 2020s). The study in broad terms: The cohort included patients whose samples were collected after neoadjuvant chemotherapy, as well as both smokers and never-smokers and several histologies. Resected tumor tissue and uninvolved lung tissue described as non-adjacent to the tumor were contributed by each patient, with both tissues obtained from the same patient. TCR sequencing was one of several integrated assays, alongside flow cytometry, multiplex immunofluorescence, RNA-seq, exome sequencing and proteomics, applied to the same patients. The overall ICON cohort comprised 150 or so surgical patients with localized non-small cell lung cancer whose tumors were resected. A total of roughly 51 patients were part of the paired comparison of immunoSEQ T-cell fraction between tumor and uninvolved lung. What the authors observed across the whole study: No difference in TCR-derived T-cell fraction was observed between the flow cytometry-defined immunotypes IM1 (good prognosis) and IM2 (poor prognosis). Assay coverage differed among patients according to how much tissue was available, so only a subset of the cohort had TCR sequencing. Different pieces of the same tissue were used for different assays, so technical variation could not be separated from intratumor heterogeneity. Consistent with immunofluorescence CD3 counts, TCRbeta sequencing supported greater T cell infiltration in tumors than in uninvolved lung tissue.

With respect to this clone: What this receptor recognizes is not known. One base away there is no much larger clone; base qualities are not given.

The immunoSEQ assay used for TCR sequencing gave the T-cell fraction in both tumor and uninvolved lung tissue. Turning to the authors' computational methods: For survival analysis, patients were split into high (upper tertile) and low (lower two tertiles) T-cell fraction groups and compared by log-rank test. A signed-rank test was used to test paired tumor versus uninvolved lung differences in T-cell fraction. Sourced from immuneACCESS, this table was stored by TCRdb with only in-frame sequences that have V and J called. A share of the clones is absent; for the studies checked, an unresolved V gene accounts for under half, and the remainder has no known explanation. Clone size and the V and J calls come from that table; the DNA yielded D and trimming. The sample profile shows roughly 7,000 clones; 74% of them were found once. The leading ten clones occupy roughly 6.9% of the sample. The first patient joined ICON in the first half of 2016, and enrollment wrapped up when the last patient was enrolled in 2018. In a subcohort of 65 to 85 patients, fresh tumor and matched uninvolved tissue were collected for in-depth immune analyses, with TCR sequencing among those analyses. DNA for TCR sequencing was isolated from bulk tissue, and no cell sorting was done.

The germline V gene provides CDR1 MDHEN and CDR2 SYDVKM. From its cysteine to its phenylalanine, the CDR3 spans 12 amino acids. Only CDR3 DNA is held: 36 bases, read in frame from base 1. The junction shows trimming of 6 bases on V and 7 bases on J, plus 12 bases between the germline ends. The clonotype originates from a human donor with non-small cell lung cancer. The sequenced sample was uninvolved lung tissue not adjacent to the tumor. The sequence joins TRBV28 to TRBJ1-2; a tentative D match to TRBD1 spans 6 bases. The DNA sequence is as follows: TGTGCCAGCAGGGTCGGGGGGGCTGGCTACACCTTC. Translation gives CASRVGGAGYTF.